This T cell receptor beta chain was found in a study of T cell clones after liver transplantation. CDR3 length: 14 amino acids. Between the trimmed V and J ends, which lost 7 bases and 3 bases, there was a span of 13 bases. Per germline, CDR1 ENHRY and CDR2 SYGVKD. Proliferating CFSE-low MLR cells were sequenced to define alloreactive TCRbeta sequences. Profiled with immunoSEQ multiplex PCR; TCRdb holds only in-frame clones, not every one. This table has 4,500 to 6,000 clones, over 40% appearing once. This clone was seen a few times. Antigen unknown. The source material was CD4+ T cells from cultured PBMCs. This receptor was obtained from a human patient who received a liver transplant. Some T cells may be supplied by the graft donor. The genes are TRBV10-3 and TRBJ1-5; TRBD1 is a possible D gene (6 bases). The CDR3 loop is CAINYGGPNQPQHF. In DNA, the CDR3 is TGTGCCATCAATTACGGGGGGCCCAATCAGCCCCAGCATTTT.